This T cell receptor beta chain is from a study of identical twins. Germline lookup yields CDR1 SQVTM and CDR2 ANQGSEA. Trimming pared 1 base from V and 10 bases from J, leaving 19 bases between. This CDR3 contains 14 residues. Via MiXCR, TCRdb re-called the 5' RACE reads, giving one row per CDR3 protein. The top ten hold about 0.48% of the sample, which has 540,000 or so distinct CDR3 sequences, about 22% seen once. These data were also reused for a study on yellow fever vaccine responses in identical twins.

This clonotype was obtained from a young woman in good health. The chain joins TRBV29-1 to TRBJ1-1, with D perhaps matching TRBD1 (5 bases). Sequencing input: CD4+ T cells sorted from blood. The CDR3 sequence: CSVEGSAKVGGAFF. CDR3 nucleotides: TGCAGCGTTGAAGGGTCCGCCAAGGTGGGGGGAGCTTTCTTT. The entire variable domain, with the rest obtained from reference TRBV29-1 and TRBJ1-1, is as follows: SAVISQKPSRDICQRGTSLTIQCQVDSQVTMMFWYRQQPGQSLTLIATANQGSEATYESGFVIDKFPISRPNLTFSTLTVSNMSPEDSSIYLCSVEGSAKVGGAFFGQGTRLTVV.